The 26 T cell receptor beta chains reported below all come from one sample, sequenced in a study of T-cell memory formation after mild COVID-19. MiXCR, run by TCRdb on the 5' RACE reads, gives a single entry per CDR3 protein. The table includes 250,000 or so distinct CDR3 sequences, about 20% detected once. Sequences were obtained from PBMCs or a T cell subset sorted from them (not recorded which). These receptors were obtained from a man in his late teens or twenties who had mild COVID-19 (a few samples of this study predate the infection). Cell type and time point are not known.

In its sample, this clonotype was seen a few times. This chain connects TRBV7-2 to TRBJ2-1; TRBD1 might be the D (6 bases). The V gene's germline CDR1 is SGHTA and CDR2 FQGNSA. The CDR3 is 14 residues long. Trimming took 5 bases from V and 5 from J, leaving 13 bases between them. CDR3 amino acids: CASSPEGGHNEQFF. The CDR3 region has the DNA TGTGCCAGCAGCCCGGAAGGGGGACACAATGAGCAGTTCTTC.

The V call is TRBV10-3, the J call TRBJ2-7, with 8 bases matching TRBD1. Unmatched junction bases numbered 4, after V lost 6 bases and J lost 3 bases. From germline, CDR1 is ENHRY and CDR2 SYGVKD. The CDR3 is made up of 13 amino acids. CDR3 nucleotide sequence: TGTGCCATCAGGGACAGGGAGGACTACGAGCAGTACGTC. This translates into CAIRDREDYEQYV.

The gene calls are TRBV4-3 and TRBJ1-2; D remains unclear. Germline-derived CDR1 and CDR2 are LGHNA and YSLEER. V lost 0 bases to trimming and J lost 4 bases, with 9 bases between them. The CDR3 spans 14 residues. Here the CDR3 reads CASSQELRSYGYTF. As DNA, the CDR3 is TGCGCCAGCAGCCAAGAACTTCGCAGCTATGGCTACACCTTC.

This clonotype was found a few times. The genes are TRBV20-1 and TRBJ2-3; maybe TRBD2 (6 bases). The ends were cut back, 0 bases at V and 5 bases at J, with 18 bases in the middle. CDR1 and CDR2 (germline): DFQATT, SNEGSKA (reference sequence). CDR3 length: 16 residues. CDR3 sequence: CSARDATRASGDTQYF. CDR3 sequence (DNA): TGCAGTGCTAGAGATGCGACTAGGGCTAGTGGAGATACGCAGTATTTT.

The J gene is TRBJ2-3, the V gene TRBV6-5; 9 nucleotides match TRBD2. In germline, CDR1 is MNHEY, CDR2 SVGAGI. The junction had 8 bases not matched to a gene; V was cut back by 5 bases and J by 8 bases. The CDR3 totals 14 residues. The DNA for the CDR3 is TGTGCCAGCAGTCGGGCGGGGGGGCAGGGTACGCAGTATTTT. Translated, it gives CASSRAGGQGTQYF.

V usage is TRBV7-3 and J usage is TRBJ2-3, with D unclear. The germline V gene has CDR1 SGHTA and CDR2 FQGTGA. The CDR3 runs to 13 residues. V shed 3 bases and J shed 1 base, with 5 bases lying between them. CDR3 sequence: CASSFSRTDTQYF. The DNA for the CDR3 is TGTGCCAGCAGCTTCTCACGCACAGATACGCAGTATTTT.

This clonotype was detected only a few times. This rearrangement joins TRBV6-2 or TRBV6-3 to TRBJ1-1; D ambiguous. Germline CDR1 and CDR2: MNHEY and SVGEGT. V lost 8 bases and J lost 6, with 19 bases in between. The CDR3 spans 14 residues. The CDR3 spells CASEHQLGMSEAFF. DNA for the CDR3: TGTGCCAGCGAACACCAATTAGGGATGTCTGAAGCTTTCTTT.

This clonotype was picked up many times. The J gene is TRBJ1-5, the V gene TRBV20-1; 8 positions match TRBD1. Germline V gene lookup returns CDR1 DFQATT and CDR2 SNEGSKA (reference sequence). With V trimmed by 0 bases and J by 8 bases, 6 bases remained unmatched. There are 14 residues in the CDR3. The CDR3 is CSARDNRGGEPQHF. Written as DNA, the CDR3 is TGCAGTGCTAGAGATAACAGGGGGGGGGAGCCCCAGCATTTT.

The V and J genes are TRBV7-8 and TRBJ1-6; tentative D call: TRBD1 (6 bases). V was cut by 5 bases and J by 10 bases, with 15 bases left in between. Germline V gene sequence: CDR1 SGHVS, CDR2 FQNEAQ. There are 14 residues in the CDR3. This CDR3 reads CASSPSEGVSPLHF. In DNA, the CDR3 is TGTGCCAGCAGCCCAAGCGAGGGGGTCTCACCCCTCCACTTT.

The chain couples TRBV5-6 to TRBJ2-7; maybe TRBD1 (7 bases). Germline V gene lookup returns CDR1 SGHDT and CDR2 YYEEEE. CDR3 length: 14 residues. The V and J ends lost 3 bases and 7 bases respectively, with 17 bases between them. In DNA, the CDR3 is TGTGCCAGCAGCTCTCCGAGACAGGGAGGAGAGCAGTACGTC. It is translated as CASSSPRQGGEQYV.

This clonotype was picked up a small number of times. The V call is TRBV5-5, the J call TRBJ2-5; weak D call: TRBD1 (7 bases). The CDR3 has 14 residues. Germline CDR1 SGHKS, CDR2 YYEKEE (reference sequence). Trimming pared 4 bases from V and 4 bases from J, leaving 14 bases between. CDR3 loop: CASSAPGGRETQYF. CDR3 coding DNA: TGTGCCAGCAGCGCCCCAGGGGGGAGAGAGACCCAGTACTTC.

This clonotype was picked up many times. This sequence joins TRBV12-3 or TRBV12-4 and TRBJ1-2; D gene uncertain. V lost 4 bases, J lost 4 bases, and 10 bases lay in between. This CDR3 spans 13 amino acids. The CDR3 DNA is TGTGCCAGCAGTTCGGCCTGGGCCTATGGCTACACCTTC. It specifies CASSSAWAYGYTF.

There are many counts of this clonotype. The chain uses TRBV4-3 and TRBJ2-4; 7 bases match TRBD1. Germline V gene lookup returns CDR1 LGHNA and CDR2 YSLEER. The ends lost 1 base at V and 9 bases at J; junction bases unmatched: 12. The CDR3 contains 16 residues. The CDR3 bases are TGCGCCAGCAGCCAAGTACCGGCCACAGGGGTCGGCATTCAGTACTTC. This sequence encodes CASSQVPATGVGIQYF.

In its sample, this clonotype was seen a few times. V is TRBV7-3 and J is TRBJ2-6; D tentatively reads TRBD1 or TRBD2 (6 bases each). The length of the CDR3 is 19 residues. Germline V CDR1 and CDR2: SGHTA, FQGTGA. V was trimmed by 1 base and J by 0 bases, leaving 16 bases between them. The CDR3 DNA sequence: TGTGCCAGCAGCTTAAAGCCGCGGGACACGATCTCTGGGGCCAACGTCCTGACTTTC. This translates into CASSLKPRDTISGANVLTF.

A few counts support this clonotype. The CDR3 loop is CASSMGHPNYGYTF. DNA of the CDR3: TGTGCCAGTAGTATGGGACATCCTAACTATGGCTACACCTTC. The chain recombines TRBV19 with TRBJ1-2, with a weak D call TRBD1 (6 bases). In germline, CDR1 is LNHDA, CDR2 SQIVND (reference sequence). The CDR3 runs 14 residues. Trimming cost V 3 bases and J 0 bases, with 8 bases left between them.

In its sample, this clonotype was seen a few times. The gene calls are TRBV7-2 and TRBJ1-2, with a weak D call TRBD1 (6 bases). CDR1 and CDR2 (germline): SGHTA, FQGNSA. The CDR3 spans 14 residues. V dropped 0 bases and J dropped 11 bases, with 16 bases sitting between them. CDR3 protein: CASSLARGGGIYTF. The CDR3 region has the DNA TGTGCCAGCAGCTTAGCGCGAGGGGGAGGGATATACACCTTC.

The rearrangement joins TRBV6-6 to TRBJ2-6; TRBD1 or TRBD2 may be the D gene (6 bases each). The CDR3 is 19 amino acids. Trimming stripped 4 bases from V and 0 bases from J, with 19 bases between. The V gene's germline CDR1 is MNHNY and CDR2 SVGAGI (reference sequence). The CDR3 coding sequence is TGTGCCAGCAGTTTTGCTCGACAGGCGGGGAGCTCTGGGGCCAACGTCCTGACTTTC. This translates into CASSFARQAGSSGANVLTF.

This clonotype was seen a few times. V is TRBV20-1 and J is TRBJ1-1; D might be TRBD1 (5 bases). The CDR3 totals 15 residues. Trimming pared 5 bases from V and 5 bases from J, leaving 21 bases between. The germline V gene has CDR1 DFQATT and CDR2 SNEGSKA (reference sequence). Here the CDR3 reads CSAGPVIQGVTEAFF. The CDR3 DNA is TGCAGTGCTGGACCTGTAATTCAAGGGGTTACTGAAGCTTTCTTT.

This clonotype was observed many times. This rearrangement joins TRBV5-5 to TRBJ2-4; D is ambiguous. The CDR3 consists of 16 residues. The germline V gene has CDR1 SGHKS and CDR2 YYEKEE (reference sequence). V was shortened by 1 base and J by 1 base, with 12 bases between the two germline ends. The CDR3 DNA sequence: TGTGCCAGCAGCTTGTTTCAGGCTTTGGCCAAAAACATTCAGTACTTC. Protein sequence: CASSLFQALAKNIQYF.

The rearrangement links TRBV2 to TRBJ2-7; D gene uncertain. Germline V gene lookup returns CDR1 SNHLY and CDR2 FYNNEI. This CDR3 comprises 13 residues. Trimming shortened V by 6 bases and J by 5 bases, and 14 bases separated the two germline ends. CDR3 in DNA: TGTGCCAGCAGCCAAATGGGTTATGACGAGCAGTACTTC. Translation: CASSQMGYDEQYF.

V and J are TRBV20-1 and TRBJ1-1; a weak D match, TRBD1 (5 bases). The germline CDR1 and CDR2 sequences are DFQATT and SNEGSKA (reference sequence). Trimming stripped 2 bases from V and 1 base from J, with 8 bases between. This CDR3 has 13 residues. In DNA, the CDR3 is TGCAGTGCTAGACAGGACACGAACACTGAAGCTTTCTTT. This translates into CSARQDTNTEAFF.

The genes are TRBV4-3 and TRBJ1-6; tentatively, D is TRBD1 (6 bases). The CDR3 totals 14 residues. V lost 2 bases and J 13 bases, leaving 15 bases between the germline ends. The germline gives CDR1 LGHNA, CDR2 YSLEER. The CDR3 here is CASSQHSGERPLHF. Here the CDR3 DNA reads TGCGCCAGCAGCCAACACTCAGGGGAGAGGCCCCTCCACTTT.

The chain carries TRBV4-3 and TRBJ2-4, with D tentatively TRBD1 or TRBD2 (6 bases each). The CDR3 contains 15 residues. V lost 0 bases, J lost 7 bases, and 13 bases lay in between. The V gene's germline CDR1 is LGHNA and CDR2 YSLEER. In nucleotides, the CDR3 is TGCGCCAGCAGCCAAGACGTCCGGGGGCTTAACATTCAGTACTTC. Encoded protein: CASSQDVRGLNIQYF.

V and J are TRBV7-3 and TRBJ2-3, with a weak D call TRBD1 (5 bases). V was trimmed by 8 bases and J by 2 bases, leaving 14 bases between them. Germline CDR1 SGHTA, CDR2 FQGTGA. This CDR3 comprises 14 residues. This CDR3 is CASGGAGFTDTQYF. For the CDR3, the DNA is TGTGCCAGCGGTGGGGCAGGTTTCACAGATACGCAGTATTTT. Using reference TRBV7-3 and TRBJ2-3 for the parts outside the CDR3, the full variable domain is GAGVSQTPSNKVTEKGKYVELRCDPISGHTALYWYRQSLGQGPEFLIYFQGTGAADDSGLPNDRFFAVRPEGSVSTLKIQRTERGDSAVYLCASGGAGFTDTQYFGPGTRLTVL.

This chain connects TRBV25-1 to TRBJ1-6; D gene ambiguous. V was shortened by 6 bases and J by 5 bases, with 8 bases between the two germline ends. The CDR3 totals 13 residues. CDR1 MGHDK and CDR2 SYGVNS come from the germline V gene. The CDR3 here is CASRAVNNSPLHF. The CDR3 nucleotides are TGTGCCAGCAGGGCTGTCAATAATTCACCCCTCCACTTT. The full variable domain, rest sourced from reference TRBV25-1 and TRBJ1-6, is EADIYQTPRYLVIGTGKKITLECSQTMGHDKMYWYQQDPGMELHLIHYSYGVNSTEKGDLSSESTVSRIRTEHFPLTLESARPSHTSQYLCASRAVNNSPLHFGNGTRLTVT.

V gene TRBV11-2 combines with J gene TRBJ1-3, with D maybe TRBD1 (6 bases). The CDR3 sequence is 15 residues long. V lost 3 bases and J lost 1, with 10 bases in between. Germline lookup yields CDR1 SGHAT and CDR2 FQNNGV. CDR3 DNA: TGTGCCAGCAGCTTCAGGGGATTATCTGGAAACACCATATATTTT. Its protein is CASSFRGLSGNTIYF.